A selection of T cell receptor beta chains follows, all from one sample in a study of T-cell reconstitution after alpha-beta-depleted transplantation in children. TCRdb used MiXCR to reprocess the PCR reads, holding one entry per CDR3 protein. The table records some 490,000 distinct CDR3 sequences, around 13% of them present only once. The sample consisted of PBMCs from the stem cell graft donor, taken from the stem cell graft. These receptors were collected from a human donor who donated a stem cell graft to a child with combined immunodeficiency. CDR3s leave out the opening cysteine and the closing phenylalanine or tryptophan.

v_gene	j_gene	CDR3aa
TRBV25-1	TRBJ1-1	ASTPEAF
TRBV29-1	TRBJ2-1	SVAGTSLIPMF
TRBV28	TRBJ2-7	ASSFPGLAGREQY
TRBV12-3/TRBV12-4	TRBJ2-7	ASSSSGSGFNEQY
TRBV7-2	TRBJ2-2	ASSTTLNTGELF
TRBV7-9	TRBJ2-7	ASSLQSGASYEQY
TRBV12-3/TRBV12-4	TRBJ2-7	ASRTTGFSYEQY
TRBV5-1	TRBJ2-7	ASSSAGQVSYEQY
TRBV3-1	TRBJ2-5	ASSLRLATDLKTQY
TRBV7-3	TRBJ2-7	ASSLTGTGGFLTYEQY
TRBV12-3/TRBV12-4	TRBJ2-3	ASSLAGSQSTQY
TRBV30	TRBJ1-1	AWSSGSGTEAF
TRBV27	TRBJ2-6	ASSRSVSNSGANVLT
TRBV4-3	TRBJ2-5	ASSQEAGLAEETQY
TRBV3-1	TRBJ2-7	ASSQSELIPPVWQY
TRBV5-1	TRBJ2-7	ASRGQGAGEQY
TRBV6-2/TRBV6-3	TRBJ2-1	ASSYPTSGRANEQF
TRBV12-3/TRBV12-4	TRBJ2-7	ASSLITPGDYEQY
TRBV12-3/TRBV12-4	TRBJ1-2	ASSRDRDYGYT
TRBV7-8	TRBJ2-1	ASSLDSYIEQF
TRBV15	TRBJ2-1	ATSRERGSYNEQF
TRBV3-1	TRBJ1-5	ASSQGQGSQPQH
TRBV13	TRBJ2-7	ASSHSPVGVGYEQY
TRBV14	TRBJ2-1	ASSQIPLLDRVWDNEQF
TRBV20-1	TRBJ2-7	SARDHSRTPPEEQY
TRBV20-1	TRBJ2-3	SARDLPRTSGGTDTQY
TRBV2	TRBJ2-7	ASSEGAGGTYEQY
TRBV12-3/TRBV12-4	TRBJ2-3	ASSLAEIGGGYITDTQY
TRBV12-3/TRBV12-4	TRBJ2-2	ASSLHPRRELF
TRBV15	TRBJ1-5	ATSSFTGSLYQPQH
TRBV2	TRBJ2-1	ASRGGSGKYNEQF
TRBV29-1	TRBJ2-3	SVLAGDADTQY
TRBV12-3/TRBV12-4	TRBJ1-4	ASSLNRANEKLF
TRBV7-2	TRBJ1-1	ASSLQGASTEAF
TRBV6-1	TRBJ1-2	ASTRLGGGYGYT
TRBV6-1	TRBJ2-5	ASSSISGTSEETQY
TRBV18	TRBJ2-3	ASSPPGTSTDTQY
TRBV3-1	TRBJ2-1	ASSQAYRTAYNEQF
TRBV5-1	TRBJ2-3	ASSLPPDTQY
TRBV29-1	TRBJ2-5	SVEINGQAGETQY
TRBV5-1	TRBJ2-5	ASSVAGGGQETQY
TRBV12-3/TRBV12-4	TRBJ2-3	ASRQASTDTQY
TRBV6-4	TRBJ2-2	ASSSEGDTGELF